A single sample is the source of the 27 T cell receptor beta chains below, sequenced in a study of beta chain features in type 1 diabetes. Study conclusions and caveats: TCRB CDR3 length was moderately but significantly reduced in all four CD4+ subsets of Type 1 diabetes patients.

These receptors' antigens are unknown. Sequenced material consisted of expressed TCRB transcripts (all of the isolated RNA was reverse transcribed). TCRdb's copy holds only in-frame clones and misses some; the assay was immunoSEQ multiplex PCR. The table lists 400,000 or so clones, 8% to 10% of them singletons, with about 0.64% in the top ten. Input material: central memory CD4+ T cells from blood. The receptors stem from a man between 25 and 39 years old with type 1 diabetes.

This clone was counted between two and nine times. V gene TRBV7-6 combines with J gene TRBJ1-2; unclear D gene. Germline lookup yields CDR1 SGHVS and CDR2 FNYEAQ. Trimming pared 6 bases from V and 1 base from J, leaving 6 bases between. This CDR3 comprises 12 residues. Here the CDR3 DNA reads TGTGCCAGCAGTCGGGATAACTATGGCTACACCTTC. Protein: CASSRDNYGYTF.

On this clone: A far larger clone lies a single base away; this is likely a read error. This chain connects TRBV7-2 to TRBJ2-1, with 8 bases lining up with TRBD2. V gave up 0 bases and J gave up 6 bases; unmatched junction bases: 4. Germline V lookup: CDR1 SGHTA, CDR2 FQGNSA. The CDR3 loop spans 15 amino acids. The CDR3 region is CASSLATGGINEQFF. The CDR3 DNA is TGTGCCAGCAGCTTAGCCACGGGAGGGATCAATGAGCAGTTCTTC.

The chain employs TRBV6-6 and TRBJ2-5; 11 nucleotides line up with TRBD2. The germline V gene has CDR1 MNHNY and CDR2 SVGAGI (reference sequence). Unmatched junction bases numbered 6, after V lost 6 bases and J lost 0 bases. The CDR3 runs 16 residues. For the CDR3, the DNA is TGTGCCAGCAGACCCCTAGCGGGGGGACACCAAGAGACCCAGTACTTC. It specifies CASRPLAGGHQETQYF.

This clone was found a few times. This chain joins TRBV5-6 and TRBJ2-1; D tentatively fits TRBD1 or TRBD2 (5 bases each). The V gene's germline CDR1 is SGHDT and CDR2 YYEEEE. There are 13 residues in the CDR3. The V end was cut by 0 bases, the J end by 4 bases, with 5 bases between. The chain's CDR3 is CASSLGGYNEQFF. DNA for the CDR3: TGTGCCAGCAGCTTGGGGGGGTACAATGAGCAGTTCTTC.

This clone showed up just a few times. This chain connects TRBV5-1 to TRBJ2-7, with TRBD1 identical over 9 bases. The CDR3 sequence is 15 residues long. The junction had 11 bases not matched to a gene; V was cut back by 3 bases and J by 7 bases. Per the germline V gene, CDR1 is SGHRS and CDR2 is YFSETQ. CDR3 sequence (DNA): TGCGCCAGCAGCTCTAACCCGGGACAGGGAAGGGAGCAGTACTTC. Protein: CASSSNPGQGREQYF.

J is TRBJ2-3 and V is TRBV25-1; D might be TRBD1 or TRBD2, each matching 5 bases. Germline V gene data show CDR1 as MGHDK and CDR2 as SYGVNS. The CDR3 has 14 residues. V dropped 9 bases and J dropped 3 bases, with 16 bases sitting between them. The CDR3 region has the DNA TGTGCCAGTACATGGGACCGAGGTACAGATACGCAGTATTTT. It specifies CASTWDRGTDTQYF. The full variable domain, with the rest looked up from reference TRBV25-1 and TRBJ2-3, is EADIYQTPRYLVIGTGKKITLECSQTMGHDKMYWYQQDPGMELHLIHYSYGVNSTEKGDLSSESTVSRIRTEHFPLTLESARPSHTSQYLCASTWDRGTDTQYFGPGTRLTVL.

Only a few counts were recorded for this clone. The rearrangement uses TRBV2 and TRBJ1-4, with D uncertain. Germline V lookup: CDR1 SNHLY, CDR2 FYNNEI. V lost 0 bases, J lost 15 bases, and 14 bases lay in between. CDR3 length: 13 residues. CDR3 residues: CASSEAVEATVFF. CDR3 nucleotide sequence: TGTGCCAGCAGTGAAGCTGTTGAGGCCACCGTGTTTTTT.

This clone has a handful of counts. The CDR3 reads CASSLGADNYGYTF. CDR3 DNA: TGTGCCAGCAGCTTAGGGGCAGATAACTATGGCTACACCTTC. The genes are TRBV7-9 and TRBJ1-2; D not resolved. V lost 1 base, J lost 1 base, and 7 bases lay in between. CDR1 and CDR2 from the germline V gene are SEHNR and FQNEAQ (reference sequence). This CDR3 is built from 14 residues.

This clone was found a few times. J is TRBJ1-6 and V is TRBV30; no firm D call. V lost 0 bases to trimming and J lost 8 bases, with 5 bases between them. Germline V lookup: CDR1 GTSNPN, CDR2 SVGIG (reference sequence). The CDR3 contains 12 residues. DNA of the CDR3: TGTGCCTGGAGTGTAGTGGATTCACCCCTCCACTTT. It specifies CAWSVVDSPLHF.

V and J are TRBV11-1 and TRBJ2-7, with TRBD2 matching 9 bases. Germline lookup yields CDR1 SGHAT and CDR2 FQDESV (reference sequence). The CDR3 sequence is 13 residues long. Trimming cost V 4 bases and J 8 bases; bases outside gene matches: 6. The CDR3 spells CASSSRLAVKQYF. CDR3 DNA sequence: TGTGCCAGCAGCTCACGACTAGCGGTGAAGCAGTACTTC. Complete variable domain (other parts from reference TRBV11-1 and TRBJ2-7): EAEVAQSPRYKITEKSQAVAFWCDPISGHATLYWYRQILGQGPELLVQFQDESVVDDSQLPKDRFSAERLKGVDSTLKIQPAELGDSAMYLCASSSRLAVKQYFGPGTRLTVT.

DNA for the CDR3: TGTGCCAGCAGTTTCCTTATCGGCCGGACAGGGCAGGACTATGGCTACACCTTC. It encodes CASSFLIGRTGQDYGYTF. The chain has TRBV28 and TRBJ1-2, with 8 bases identical to TRBD1. Trimming removed 3 bases from V and 3 bases from J; junction bases left unmatched: 15. This CDR3 has 18 residues. The germline V gene has CDR1 MDHEN and CDR2 SYDVKM.

A few counts support this clone. The V call is TRBV28, the J call TRBJ2-7; D remains ambiguous. The CDR3 spans 12 residues. From germline, CDR1 is MDHEN and CDR2 SYDVKM. V dropped 2 bases and J dropped 9 bases, with 11 bases sitting between them. The CDR3 loop is CASSLKGGGQYF. The DNA for the CDR3 is TGTGCCAGCAGTTTAAAGGGTGGTGGGCAGTACTTC.

V usage is TRBV4-2 and J usage is TRBJ2-7, with no clear D. The CDR3 spans 13 residues. CDR1 LGHNA and CDR2 YNFKEQ come from the germline V gene. V was clipped by 0 bases and J by 1 base, with 4 bases between them. DNA of the CDR3: TGTGCCAGCAGCCAAGATCGTTCCTACGAGCAGTACTTC. Translated: CASSQDRSYEQYF.

This rearrangement joins TRBV10-3 to TRBJ1-5; D unresolved. V was trimmed by 2 bases and J by 6 bases, leaving 17 bases between them. The CDR3 has 16 amino acids. Germline V gene sequence: CDR1 ENHRY, CDR2 SYGVKD. The CDR3 region is CAISEAFRRNSQPQHF. Here the CDR3 DNA reads TGTGCCATCAGTGAGGCGTTCAGGCGAAATAGTCAGCCCCAGCATTTT.

In its sample, this clone was seen many times. Other DNA sequences within the sample encode an identical CDR3. The rearrangement links TRBV4-2 to TRBJ2-6; a weak D match, TRBD2 (5 bases). Germline lookup yields CDR1 LGHNA and CDR2 YNFKEQ. The CDR3 is 15 amino acids. V dropped 4 bases and J dropped 4 bases, with 11 bases sitting between them. The CDR3 spells CASSPRGRGANVLTF. CDR3 bases: TGTGCCAGCAGCCCACGGGGTCGGGGGGCCAACGTCCTGACTTTC.

This clone was detected only a few times. The chain carries TRBV28 and TRBJ2-3, with D possibly TRBD2 on 5 matching bases. CDR3 length equals 15 residues. V was cut by 5 bases and J by 4 bases, with 16 bases left in between. The germline V gene encodes CDR1 MDHEN and CDR2 SYDVKM. CDR3 DNA sequence: TGTGCCAGCAGTCGTAGGACGGGAATAGCAGATACGCAGTATTTT. Its translation: CASSRRTGIADTQYF.

This clone has more than one count but fewer than ten. The chain links TRBV18 to TRBJ2-7; 14 nucleotides agree with TRBD2. The CDR3 sequence is 17 residues long. Germline-derived CDR1 and CDR2 are KGHSH and LQKENI. Unmatched junction bases numbered 9, after V lost 3 bases and J lost 5 bases. DNA for the CDR3: TGTGCCAGCTCACCGGGACTAGCGGGAGCTTGGGTCGACGAGCAGTACTTC. Amino acid sequence: CASSPGLAGAWVDEQYF. Full variable domain (outside the CDR3, taken from reference TRBV18 and TRBJ2-7): NAGVMQNPRHLVRRRGQEARLRCSPMKGHSHVYWYRQLPEEGLKFMVYLQKENIIDESGMPKERFSAEFPKEGPSILRIQQVVRGDSAAYFCASSPGLAGAWVDEQYFGPGTRLTVT.

V is TRBV5-6 and J is TRBJ1-4; 7 bases map to TRBD1. The CDR3 contains 15 residues. The V gene end was trimmed by 5 bases and the J gene end by 2 bases; junction bases not matched to a gene: 6. Germline V lookup: CDR1 SGHDT, CDR2 YYEEEE. The CDR3 sequence is CASSRQGLTNEKLFF. Here the CDR3 DNA reads TGTGCCAGCAGTCGACAGGGATTGACTAATGAAAAACTGTTTTTT. Full variable domain (remainder filled in from reference TRBV5-6 and TRBJ1-4): DAGVTQSPTHLIKTRGQQVTLRCSPKSGHDTVSWYQQALGQGPQFIFQYYEEEERQRGNFPDRFSGHQFPNYSSELNVNALLLGDSALYLCASSRQGLTNEKLFFGSGTQLSVL.

The V and J genes are TRBV6-5 and TRBJ2-1; D perhaps matches TRBD2 (6 bases). CDR3 size: 13 residues. V lost 6 bases and J 3 bases, leaving 9 bases between the germline ends. Germline V gene sequence: CDR1 MNHEY, CDR2 SVGAGI. In DNA form, the CDR3 reads TGTGCCAGCAGGGCGGGGTTCTACAATGAGCAGTTCTTC. Its translation is CASRAGFYNEQFF.

This clone has a handful of counts. The J gene is TRBJ1-1, the V gene TRBV5-5, with D hard to call. V was clipped by 2 bases and J by 3 bases, with 5 bases between them. This CDR3 contains 12 residues. CDR1 and CDR2 (germline): SGHKS, YYEKEE (reference sequence). In DNA, the CDR3 is TGTGCCAGCAGCTTAAGTTACACTGAAGCTTTCTTT. It is translated as CASSLSYTEAFF.

This clone was found many times. The J gene is TRBJ2-3, the V gene TRBV9, with D hard to call. The CDR3 extends over 13 amino acids. V lost 3 bases and J lost 0, with 5 bases in between. Per the germline V gene, CDR1 is SGDLS and CDR2 is YYNGEE. The CDR3 is CASSAESTDTQYF. Written as DNA, the CDR3 is TGTGCCAGCAGCGCCGAGAGCACAGATACGCAGTATTTT.

This clone was detected only a few times. V and J are TRBV7-3 and TRBJ2-1; 7 bases fit TRBD1. Germline V CDR1 and CDR2: SGHTA, FQGTGA. The CDR3 spans 15 residues. After removal of 3 bases from V and 5 bases from J, the junction contained 7 bases not matched to a gene. Here the CDR3 reads CASSLGQGVNNEQFF. CDR3 bases: TGTGCCAGCAGCTTGGGGCAGGGGGTGAACAATGAGCAGTTCTTC. The whole variable domain, remainder taken from reference TRBV7-3 and TRBJ2-1, is GAGVSQTPSNKVTEKGKYVELRCDPISGHTALYWYRQSLGQGPEFLIYFQGTGAADDSGLPNDRFFAVRPEGSVSTLKIQRTERGDSAVYLCASSLGQGVNNEQFFGPGTRLTVL.

Only a few counts were recorded for this clone. The J gene is TRBJ1-5, the V gene TRBV19; TRBD1 is a possible D gene (5 bases). The CDR3 extends over 15 amino acids. In germline, CDR1 is LNHDA, CDR2 SQIVND (reference sequence). V lost 4 bases to trimming and J lost 6 bases, with 16 bases between them. CDR3 coding DNA: TGTGCCAGTAGTACGTCCGGGACCCAGGGTCAGCCCCAGCATTTT. Translated, it gives CASSTSGTQGQPQHF.

The chain couples TRBV18 to TRBJ2-7, with TRBD1 identical over 7 bases. The CDR3 has 14 residues. The germline CDR1 and CDR2 sequences are KGHSH and LQKENI. The junction had 2 bases not matched to a gene; V was cut back by 0 bases and J by 3 bases. The CDR3 nucleotides read TGTGCCAGCTCACCACCGACAGGGAGCTACGAGCAGTACTTC. Its protein product is CASSPPTGSYEQYF.

This clone was seen at least ten times. The chain carries TRBV6-6 and TRBJ2-1, with a possible D match to TRBD1 (5 bases). Germline values: CDR1 MNHNY, CDR2 SVGAGI (reference sequence). The CDR3 spans 16 residues. Trimming took off 6 bases at V and 0 bases at J, with 15 bases between the two ends. The CDR3 region has the DNA TGTGCCAGCAGCCATATCCACAGGACCTCCTACAATGAGCAGTTCTTC. Translated, it gives CASSHIHRTSYNEQFF.

In this sample, this clone turned up a few times. The V gene is TRBV7-2, the J gene TRBJ2-5; D unresolved. The J call may be faulty, since TRBJ2-7 better matches the DNA end. In germline, CDR1 is SGHTA, CDR2 FQGNSA. The CDR3 covers 14 residues. The CDR3 reads CASSFRRTSYEQYF. The CDR3 DNA is TGTGCCAGCAGCTTCAGGCGGACCTCCTACGAGCAGTACTTC.

CDR3 sequence: CASSPPPSGPSTDTQYF. The CDR3 DNA sequence: TGTGCCAGCTCACCACCCCCCAGCGGTCCTAGCACAGATACGCAGTATTTT. V is TRBV18 and J is TRBJ2-3; tentatively, D is TRBD2 (5 bases). Trimming took off 0 bases at V and 0 bases at J, with 13 bases between the two ends. The CDR3 is made up of 17 amino acids. CDR1 KGHSH and CDR2 LQKENI come from the germline V gene.